This T cell receptor beta chain originates from a study of T cell clones after liver transplantation. Study-wide background: Three of the eight recipients were HCV-positive; the rest had non-autoimmune, non-viral transplant indications.

CDR3 length: 14 residues. Germline CDR1 is SEHNR and CDR2 is FQNEAQ (reference sequence). V shed 4 bases, J shed 3 bases, and the junction held 6 bases outside the gene matches. Here immunoSEQ multiplex PCR was the method, and the copy in TCRdb shows in-frame clones only, minus some. The repertoire includes 15,000 to 20,000 clones, around 80% of them detected once, and roughly 32% sits in the top ten. Thawed unstimulated PBMCs were FACS-sorted by CD3, CD4 and CD8 into two populations. This clonotype was obtained from a human patient who received a liver transplant. Some T cells may possibly be graft donor cells. The sample here was CD8+ T cells from blood, taken about 50 months after liver transplant. The rearrangement uses TRBV7-9 and TRBJ2-7; 7 bases are a match to TRBD1. The CDR3, as DNA: TGTGCCAGCAGCTCCGACAGGGTTCTCTACGAGCAGTACTTC. Translated, it gives CASSSDRVLYEQYF.